The clone carrying this T cell receptor beta chain was observed many times. This specimen belongs to a study of molecular identifiers for immune sequencing clone quantification. This CDR3 contains 15 residues. Per the germline V gene, CDR1 is SEHNR and CDR2 is FQNEAQ (reference sequence). Trimming removed 4 bases at V and 2 bases at J, with 11 bases between. Bulk libraries came from a prior protocol with listed TCR primers. A single record per CDR3 protein comes from TCRdb applying MiXCR to the PCR reads. The sample lists about 320,000 distinct CDR3 sequences, roughly a quarter occurring once. The receptor comes from a human donor in good health. Some libraries in this study had Jurkat cell RNA spiked in. The material sequenced was naive CD8+ T cells from blood, with Jurkat cell RNA spiked in. Regarding subset: FACS-sorted CD8+CD4-CCR7+CD45RA+ naive T cells. The chain carries TRBV7-9 and TRBJ1-4; no clear D. The chain's CDR3 is CASSSPRRTNEKLFF. CDR3 nucleotide sequence: TGTGCCAGCAGCTCTCCCCGGCGGACTAATGAAAAACTGTTTTTT.